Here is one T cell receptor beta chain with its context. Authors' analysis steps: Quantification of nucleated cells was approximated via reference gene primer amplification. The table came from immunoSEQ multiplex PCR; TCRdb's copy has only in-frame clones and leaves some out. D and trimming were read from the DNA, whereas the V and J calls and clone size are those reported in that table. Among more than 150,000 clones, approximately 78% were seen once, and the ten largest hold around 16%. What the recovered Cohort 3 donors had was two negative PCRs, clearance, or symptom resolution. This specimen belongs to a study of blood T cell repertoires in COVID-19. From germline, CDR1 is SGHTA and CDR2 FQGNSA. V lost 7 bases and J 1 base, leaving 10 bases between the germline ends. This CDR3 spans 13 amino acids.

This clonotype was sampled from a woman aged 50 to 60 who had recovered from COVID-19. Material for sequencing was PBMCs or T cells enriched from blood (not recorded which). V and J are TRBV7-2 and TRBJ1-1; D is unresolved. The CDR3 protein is CASNPGGNTEAFF. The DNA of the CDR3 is TGTGCCAGCAACCCGGGTGGGAACACTGAAGCTTTCTTT.